This TCR beta chain comes out of a study of blood T cells in healthy people across ages. Study-wide findings and caveats: Underestimates were what the diversity estimates from one million T cells were considered to be.

Primed by a sample-barcoded 5' primer and a J-beta primer mix, a second PCR proceeded for roughly 7 to 12 cycles. TCRdb used MiXCR to reprocess the 5' RACE reads, holding one entry per CDR3 protein. Of over 500,000 distinct CDR3 sequences listed, about 28% were seen once; the top ten hold approximately 3.3%. This CDR3 has 12 amino acids. Between the trimmed V and J ends, which lost 3 bases and 4 bases, there was a span of 5 bases. CDR1 and CDR2 (germline): MDHEN, SYDVKM. For this clonotype: Its specificity is unknown.

These data also featured in a second study, about T cells of mothers and their children. From that paper: A few healthy Caucasian mothers gave samples, and so did their six children. Every mother supplied over 8 million TCR beta CDR3 reads and every child 2.5 million to 3.5 million.

Sequenced sample: blood. V is TRBV28 and J is TRBJ2-3; D call uncertain. The source of this sequence is a boy aged 2-15 years in good health. The CDR3 is CASSLDSDTQYF. CDR3 bases: TGTGCCAGCAGTTTGGATTCAGATACGCAGTATTTT.